Described below is a single T cell receptor (beta chain) sequence and its context. In its sample, this clone was seen a few times. Its antigen remains undetermined. No base quality values were provided; no much bigger clone lies one nucleotide off. All of the isolated RNA was reverse transcribed with the High Capacity cDNA Reverse Transcription Kit, so expressed TCRB transcripts were sequenced. Naive, central memory and regulatory T cell samples underwent deep immunoSEQ sequencing, averaging around 3.6 million total reads per sample. Sorted cells were lysed in RLT buffer and RNA was extracted with DNase-treated RNeasy Micro or Mini kits, depending on cell number. To prevent cross-contamination, each cell subset was processed individually, whereas patient and healthy donor samples were processed jointly. The immunoSEQ multiplex PCR was used to amplify TCRB sequences from cDNA, generating 87-bp fragments that spanned the CDR3 region. The amplicons were sequenced using the Illumina HiSeq platform. The study's processing was this. PCR bias was computationally corrected using synthetic template baselines, reads within Hamming distance 2 were collapsed, and singletons that could not be merged were discarded. Reads were aligned against IMGT so that V, D and J genes, CDR3 length and insertions or deletions at six rearrangement sites could be assigned. Within each subset, clonotype counts were normalized to sorted cell number, and only after that were true diversity and Gini coefficients computed with the tcR R package. The overlap coefficient, calculated on TCRB nucleotide sequences, was used to measure repertoire sharing. TCRdb's version of the immuneACCESS table is confined to in-frame rearrangements and falls short of the full clone set. An unresolved V gene accounts for under half of the shortfall where checked; the remainder is of unknown origin. D and trimming come from the DNA, and the V and J calls and clone size come from that table. This sample comprises some 150,000 clones, more than 9.5% of them detected only once. The ten largest clonotypes hold about 1.9% of the sample.

The data stem from a study of beta chain features in type 1 diabetes (dated by TCRdb to 2016 to 2018). Study-wide context: Mean age, gender distribution, total cell number and subset yield did not differ between patients and healthy donors. A total of approximately 100,000,000 sorted cells were examined across all samples, and the number of cells per subset was strongly correlated with RNA yield. In the study, recently diagnosed type 1 diabetes patients and matched healthy donors were compared on the TCRB repertoires of their sorted circulating CD4+ T cell subsets. Naive and central memory subsets were obtained from all 30 or so donors, but regulatory and stem cell-like memory subsets were isolated from only 8 patients and roughly 8 healthy donors.

The V end loses 2 bases and the J end loses 1 base, and a stretch of 8 bases separates them. The CDR3 runs 14 residues from the cysteine to the phenylalanine. The retained sequence is limited to the CDR3, 42 bases, with the frame set at the first base. Sequences SEHNR (CDR1) and FQNEAQ (CDR2) are obtained from the germline V gene (reference sequence). From each donor, a single peripheral blood sample of about 116 mL on average was drawn into heparinised tubes. Naive, central memory, regulatory and stem cell-like memory CD4+ T cells were sorted on a BD FACSAria II using a panel including CD45RO, CCR7, CD25, CD127, CD95 and CD27. All sorted populations exceeded 95% purity. PBMCs were separated immediately by Lymphoprep density gradient centrifugation and were stained directly, without being cultured. Samples were stained and sorted in pairs, with one healthy donor and one patient per experiment, so that batch effects were minimized.

The full study reports these points: Shorter templates might be favored by PCR, yet because patient and control samples were amplified and corrected together, any such skew would affect both groups equally. HLA sub-analyses involved small numbers of individuals, so any influence of HLA type on TCRB rearrangement remained unresolved. A moderate but significant shortening of TCRB CDR3 length was observed in type 1 diabetes patients in all four CD4+ subsets. Patients with type 1 diabetes made fewer insertions and deleted more nucleotides at VDJ recombination sites, implying thymic rearrangement abnormalities. Because cDNA was sequenced instead of genomic DNA, highly expressing activated cells could be over-represented, though the groups showed no difference in activation or CD3 levels. Naive, central memory and regulatory TCRB repertoires appeared more similar among patients than among healthy donors.

This receptor was obtained from a young man in good health. Rearrangement joined TRBV7-9 to TRBJ1-1; the D segment cannot be called with confidence. The source material was central memory CD4+ T cells from blood. CDR3 region: CASSLRNGNTEAFF. The nucleotide sequence reads as follows: TGTGCCAGCAGCTTACGGAACGGGAACACTGAAGCTTTCTTT.